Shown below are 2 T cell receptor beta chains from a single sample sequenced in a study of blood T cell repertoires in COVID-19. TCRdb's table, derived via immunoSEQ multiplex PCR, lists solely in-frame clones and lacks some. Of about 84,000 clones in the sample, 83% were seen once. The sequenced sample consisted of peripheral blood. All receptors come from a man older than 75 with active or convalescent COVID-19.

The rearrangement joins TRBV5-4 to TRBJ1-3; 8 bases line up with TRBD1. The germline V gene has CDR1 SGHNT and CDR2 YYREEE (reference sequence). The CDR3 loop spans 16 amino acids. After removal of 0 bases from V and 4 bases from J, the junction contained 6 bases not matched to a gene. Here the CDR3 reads CASSLEQGASGNTIYF. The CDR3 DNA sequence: TGTGCCAGCAGCTTGGAGCAGGGGGCGTCAGGAAACACCATATATTTT.

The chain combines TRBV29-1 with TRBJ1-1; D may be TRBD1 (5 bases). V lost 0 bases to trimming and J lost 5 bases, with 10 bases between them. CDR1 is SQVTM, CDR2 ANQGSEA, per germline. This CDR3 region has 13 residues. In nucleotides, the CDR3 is TGCAGCGTTGAAGAGGGCGGGGCGACTGAAGCTTTCTTT. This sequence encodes CSVEEGGATEAFF.